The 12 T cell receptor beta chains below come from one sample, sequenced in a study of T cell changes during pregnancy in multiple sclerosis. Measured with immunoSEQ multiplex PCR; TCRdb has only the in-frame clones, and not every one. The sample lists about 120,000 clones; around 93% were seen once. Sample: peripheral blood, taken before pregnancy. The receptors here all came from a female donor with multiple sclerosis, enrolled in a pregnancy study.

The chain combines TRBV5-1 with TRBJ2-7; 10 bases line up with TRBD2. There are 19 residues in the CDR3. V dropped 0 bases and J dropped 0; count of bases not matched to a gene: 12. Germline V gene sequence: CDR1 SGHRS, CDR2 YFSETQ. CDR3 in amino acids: CASSLAFGLAGANSYEQYF. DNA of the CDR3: TGCGCCAGCAGCTTGGCCTTCGGTCTAGCGGGGGCAAACTCCTACGAGCAGTACTTC. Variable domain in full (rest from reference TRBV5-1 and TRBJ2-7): KAGVTQTPRYLIKTRGQQVTLSCSPISGHRSVSWYQQTPGQGLQFLFEYFSETQRNKGNFPGRFSGRQFSNSRSEMNVSTLELGDSALYLCASSLAFGLAGANSYEQYFGPGTRLTVT.

Here the CDR3 reads CASSLARTSGLSYEQYF. The CDR3 coding sequence is TGTGCCAGCAGCTTGGCGAGAACTAGCGGCCTCTCCTACGAGCAGTACTTC. The V gene is TRBV5-5, the J gene TRBJ2-7; 8 bases line up with TRBD2. Germline CDR1 reads SGHKS; CDR2 reads YYEKEE (reference sequence). The CDR3 length is 17 residues. Trimming removed 0 bases from V and 0 bases from J; junction bases left unmatched: 8.

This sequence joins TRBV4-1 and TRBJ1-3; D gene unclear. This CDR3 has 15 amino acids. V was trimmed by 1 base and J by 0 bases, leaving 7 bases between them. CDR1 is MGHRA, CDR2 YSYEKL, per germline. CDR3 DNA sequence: TGCGCCAGCAGCCAAGTTGGAGTCTCTGGAAACACCATATATTTT. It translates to CASSQVGVSGNTIYF.

The CDR3 reads CASSLRRSSYGSEAFF. The CDR3 nucleotides read TGTGCCAGCAGTTTACGGCGATCCTCCTATGGGAGTGAAGCTTTCTTT. V is TRBV27 and J is TRBJ1-1; no clear D gene. Germline loops: CDR1 MNHEY, CDR2 SMNVEV (reference sequence). V lost 2 bases to trimming and J lost 7 bases, with 20 bases between them. The CDR3 is 16 amino acids.

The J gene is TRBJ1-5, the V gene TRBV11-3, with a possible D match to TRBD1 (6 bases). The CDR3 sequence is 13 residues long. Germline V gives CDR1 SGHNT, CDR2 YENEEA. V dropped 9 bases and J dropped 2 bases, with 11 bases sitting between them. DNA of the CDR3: TGTGCCAGGACAGGTGGGGGCAATCAGCCCCAGCATTTT. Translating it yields CARTGGGNQPQHF.

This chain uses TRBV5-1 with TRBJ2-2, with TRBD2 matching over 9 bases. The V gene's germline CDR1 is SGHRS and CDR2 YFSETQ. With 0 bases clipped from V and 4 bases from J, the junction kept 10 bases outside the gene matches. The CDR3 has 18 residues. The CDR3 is CASSLALWGLALTGELFF. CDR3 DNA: TGCGCCAGCAGCTTGGCCCTCTGGGGACTAGCCCTCACCGGGGAGCTGTTTTTT.

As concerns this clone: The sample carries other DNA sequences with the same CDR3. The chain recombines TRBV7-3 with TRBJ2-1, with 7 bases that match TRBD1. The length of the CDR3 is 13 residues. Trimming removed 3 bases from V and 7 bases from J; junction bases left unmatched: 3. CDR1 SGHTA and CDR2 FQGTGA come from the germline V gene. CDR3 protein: CASSFGTANEQFF. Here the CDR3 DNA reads TGTGCCAGCAGCTTTGGGACAGCTAATGAGCAGTTCTTC.

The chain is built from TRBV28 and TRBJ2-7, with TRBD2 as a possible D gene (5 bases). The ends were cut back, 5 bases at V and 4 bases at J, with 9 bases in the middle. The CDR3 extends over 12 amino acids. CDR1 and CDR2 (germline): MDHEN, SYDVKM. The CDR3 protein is CASSEGRYEQYF. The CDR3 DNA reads TGTGCCAGCAGTGAGGGTAGATACGAGCAGTACTTC.

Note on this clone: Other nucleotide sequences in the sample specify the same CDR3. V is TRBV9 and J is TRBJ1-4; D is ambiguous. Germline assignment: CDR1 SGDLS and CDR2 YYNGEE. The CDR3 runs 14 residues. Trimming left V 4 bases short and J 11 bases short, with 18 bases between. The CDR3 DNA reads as TGTGCCAGCAGCACGGGAGGGTCTGTTGAGAAACTGTTTTTT. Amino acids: CASSTGGSVEKLFF.

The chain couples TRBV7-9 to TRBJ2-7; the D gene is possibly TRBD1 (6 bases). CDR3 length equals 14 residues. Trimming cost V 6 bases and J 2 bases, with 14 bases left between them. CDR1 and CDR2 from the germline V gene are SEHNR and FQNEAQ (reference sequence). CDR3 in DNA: TGTGCCAGCAGTCCTCGACAGGCAGCCTACGAGCAGTACTTC. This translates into CASSPRQAAYEQYF.

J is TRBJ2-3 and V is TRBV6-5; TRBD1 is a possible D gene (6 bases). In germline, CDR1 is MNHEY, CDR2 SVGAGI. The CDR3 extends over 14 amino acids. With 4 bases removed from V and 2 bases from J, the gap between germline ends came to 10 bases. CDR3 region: CASSLGGHTDTQYF. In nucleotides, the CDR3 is TGTGCCAGCAGTTTAGGGGGTCACACAGATACGCAGTATTTT.

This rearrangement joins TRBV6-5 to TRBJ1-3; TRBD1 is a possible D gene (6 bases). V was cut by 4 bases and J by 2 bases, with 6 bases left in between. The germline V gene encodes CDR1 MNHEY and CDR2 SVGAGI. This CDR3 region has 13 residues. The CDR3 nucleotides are TGTGCCAGCAGTTGGACAGCTGGAAACACCATATATTTT. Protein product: CASSWTAGNTIYF.